The rows below give T cell receptor beta chains drawn from one sample of a study of CD8 T cells in Susac syndrome. One entry per CDR3 protein, called by TCRdb with MiXCR from the immunoSEQ multiplex PCR reads. Seen here are 150,000 to 200,000 distinct CDR3 sequences, approximately 94% observed once, and the top ten hold approximately 0.094%. The specimen sequenced was CD4+ T cells from PBMCs. The origin of the receptors is a human donor with multiple sclerosis. CDR3s include the opening cysteine and the closing phenylalanine or tryptophan. D genes are given only for firm matches. Not all rows give a size; the values are once, few, many and, for expanded clones, a class.

>TRBV9|-|-|TRBJ2-2
TGTGCCAGCAGCGTAATTGGGGGGACCGGGGAGCTGTTTTTT
CASSVIGGTGELFF
>TRBV19|-|-|TRBJ2-2
TGTGCCAGTAGTAATGGAGGGGACACCGGGGAGCTGTTTTTT
CASSNGGDTGELFF
>TRBV29-1|-|-|TRBJ2-7
TGCAGCGTTGCCCGGACAGTGGGTGGCTACGAGCAGTACTTC
CSVARTVGGYEQYF
>TRBV5-1|-|-|TRBJ2-7
TGCGCCAGCAGCTTGGGAAACGTGGGGGGCTACGAGCAGTACTTC
CASSLGNVGGYEQYF
>TRBV11-2|-|-|TRBJ2-2
TGTGCCAGCAGCTCCAACAGGGCGGTAGGGCTGTTTTTT
CASSSNRAVGLFF
>TRBV6-5|-|-|TRBJ2-7
TGTGCCAGCAGTTATCGGCAGGGAGGTCGGGAGCAGTACTTC
CASSYRQGGREQYF
>TRBV4-1|-|TRBD1|TRBJ1-1
TGCGCCAGCAGCCAAGAGAAGAGGGGACAGGGTCTTGAAGCTTTCTTT
CASSQEKRGQGLEAFF
>TRBV29-1|-|-|TRBJ2-7
TGCAGCGTTGGATTTCTACGGGAGCAGTACTTC
CSVGFLREQYF
>TRBV20-1|-|-|TRBJ2-3
TGCAGTGCTAGAGATCTGAGGGCTAGCAAGGGCACAGATACGCAGTATTTT
CSARDLRASKGTDTQYF
>TRBV5-1|-|TRBD2|TRBJ2-1
TGCGCCAGCAAGGGGACTAGCGGGAACACCGGGAATGAGCAGTTCTTC
CASKGTSGNTGNEQFF
>TRBV29-1|-|-|TRBJ1-1
TGCAGCGTTGAAGTGGGCTGGGGCACTGAAGCTTTCTTT
CSVEVGWGTEAFF
>TRBV30|few|-|TRBJ2-2
TGTGCCTGGAGTGTACTTGGGGGAGACACCGGGGAGCTGTTTTTT
CAWSVLGGDTGELFF
>TRBV21-1|once|-|TRBJ2-7
TGTGCCAGCAGCAAGTTCCTAGCGGGAGTCAGAAGCTCCTACGAGCAGTACTTC
CASSKFLAGVRSSYEQYF
>TRBV29-1|-|TRBD2|TRBJ2-3
TGCAGCGTCCGCGGGAGGGCCCAAGATACGCAGTATTTT
CSVRGRAQDTQYF
>TRBV2|once|-|TRBJ2-5
TGTGCCAGCAGGAAGGATCAAGAGACCCAGTACTTC
CASRKDQETQYF
>TRBV5-1|once|-|TRBJ1-2
TGCGCCAGCAGCTTGCTGGGGGCCCCTGGTGGCTACACCTTC
CASSLLGAPGGYTF
>TRBV6-5|-|-|TRBJ2-7
TGTGCCAGCGGTGGGGCGGACACTTTAGACGAGCAGTACTTC
CASGGADTLDEQYF
>TRBV29-1|-|-|TRBJ2-5
TGCAGCGTTGTGGGCAGCCAGGAGACCCAGTACTTC
CSVVGSQETQYF
>TRBV6-6|-|-|TRBJ2-7
TGTGCCAGCAAGGGGACTGGCGAGCAGTACTTC
CASKGTGEQYF
>TRBV4-1|-|-|TRBJ2-7
TGCGCCAGCAGCCGAGTTGGTGCCTACGAGCAGTACTTC
CASSRVGAYEQYF
>TRBV19|-|-|TRBJ1-1
TGTGCCAGGCGGAAGTCTGAAGCTTTCTTT
CARRKSEAFF
>TRBV2|-|-|TRBJ1-5
TGTGCCAGCAGTGAAAGACAGGAAGATCAGCCCCAGCATTTT
CASSERQEDQPQHF
>TRBV30|-|TRBD2|TRBJ2-5
TGTGCTACGCACTGGGGGGGAGAGACCCAGTACTTC
CATHWGGETQYF
>TRBV30|-|-|TRBJ2-6
TGTGCCTGGAATCCCTCCGGGGCCAACGTCCTGACTTTC
CAWNPSGANVLTF
>TRBV7-2|-|-|TRBJ2-1
TGTGCCAGCAGACCCAACCGGGACACAGGCTACAATGAGCAGTTCTTC
CASRPNRDTGYNEQFF
>TRBV28|-|-|TRBJ1-1
TGTGCCAGCAGTCCGACACTGAGGAACACTGAAGCTTTCTTT
CASSPTLRNTEAFF
>TRBV3-1|-|-|TRBJ1-4
TGTGCCAGCAGCCATGACGAGGGACAACTGTTTTTT
CASSHDEGQLFF
>TRBV7-2|-|TRBD2|TRBJ2-7
TGTGCCAGCAGCTTAGAAAGCGGGGGGACGGTCAACGACGAGCAGTACTTC
CASSLESGGTVNDEQYF
>TRBV5-6|-|TRBD1|TRBJ1-1
TGTGCCAGCAGCCGGAGGGACAGAATGAACACTGAAGCTTTCTTT
CASSRRDRMNTEAFF
>TRBV7-2|few|TRBD1|TRBJ2-7
TGTGCCAGCAGCGGACAGGGCGGGCTTCTGGAGCAGTACTTC
CASSGQGGLLEQYF
>TRBV7-2|-|TRBD2|TRBJ2-5
TGTGCCAGCAGCTTCCAAGCGGGGGAGACCCAGTACTTC
CASSFQAGETQYF
>TRBV9|few|-|TRBJ1-1
TGTGCCAGCAGCGTAGCCCGGGGCACTGAAGCTTTCTTT
CASSVARGTEAFF
>TRBV6-5|-|-|TRBJ1-2
TGTGCCAGCAGTTCGCGCCTAGGGAGTTTCTATGGCTACACCTTC
CASSSRLGSFYGYTF
>TRBV7-2|-|-|TRBJ2-7
TGTGCCAGCAGCTATTTGAGGGACTACGAGCAGTACTTC
CASSYLRDYEQYF
>TRBV12-3/TRBV12-4|-|TRBD2|TRBJ2-1
TGTGCCAGCAGTTCACGATCCGCCGGGACTAGTTTCTTC
CASSSRSAGTSFF
>TRBV10-3|-|-|TRBJ1-1
TGTGCCATCAGTGAGGGTGATACTGAAGCTTTCTTT
CAISEGDTEAFF
>TRBV6-5|-|-|TRBJ1-1
TGTGCCAGCAGGCGCGGGGAACGTGAAGCTTTCTTT
CASRRGEREAFF
>TRBV12-3/TRBV12-4|once|TRBD2|TRBJ2-2
TGTGCCAGCATCCTTCGGGGACTACTAAACACCGGGGAGCTGTTTTTT
CASILRGLLNTGELFF
>TRBV3-1|once|-|TRBJ1-5
TGTGCCAGCAGCCAAGACGTTACTCAGCCCCAGCATTTT
CASSQDVTQPQHF
>TRBV4-3|-|-|TRBJ2-6
TGCGCCAGCACTTCGCGTGCCTCTGGGGCCAACGTCCTGACTTTC
CASTSRASGANVLTF
>TRBV29-1|-|-|TRBJ2-2
TGCAGCGTTGTCCAAACAGGGACCACCGGGGAGCTGTTTTTT
CSVVQTGTTGELFF
>TRBV5-6|once|-|TRBJ2-6
TGTGCCAGCAGCAAAGGCCCAATCCCCTCTGGGGCCAACGTCCTGACTTTC
CASSKGPIPSGANVLTF
>TRBV20-1|once|-|TRBJ1-2
TGCAGTGCAGCCAGACGGAACTATGGCTACACCTTC
CSAARRNYGYTF
>TRBV3-1|-|-|TRBJ2-7
TGTGCCAGCAGCCAAGATGGAGGAAGGGAGCAGTACTTC
CASSQDGGREQYF
>TRBV29-1|-|-|TRBJ1-1
TGCAGCCTTGGATCGAGTTGGAGCACTGAAGCTTTCTTT
CSLGSSWSTEAFF
>TRBV29-1|-|TRBD1|TRBJ2-5
TGCAGCGTTGACAGGGTCGGGACAGGGCCGCAAGAGACCCAGTACTTC
CSVDRVGTGPQETQYF
>TRBV7-2|once|-|TRBJ2-1
TGTGCCAGCAGCCCGATACGGGAGCCTAGGGATGAGCAGTTCTTC
CASSPIREPRDEQFF
>TRBV28|-|TRBD2|TRBJ2-4
TGTGCCAGCAGTTTAGGGGGACTAGCGGGACAGAACATTCAGTACTTC
CASSLGGLAGQNIQYF
>TRBV24-1|-|-|TRBJ1-3
TGTGCCACCAGTGACCCTGGCAGGGAAAACACCATATATTTT
CATSDPGRENTIYF
>TRBV5-1|-|-|TRBJ2-5
TGCGCCAGCAGCTTTGACGGGATTGTGGAGACCCAGTACTTC
CASSFDGIVETQYF
>TRBV6-6|-|-|TRBJ1-5
TGTGCCAGCAGGACAGGCAATCAGCCCCAGCATTTT
CASRTGNQPQHF
>TRBV2|-|-|TRBJ2-4
TGTGCCAGCAGTGATTACCGTGCTGAGTACTTC
CASSDYRAEYF
>TRBV6-6|-|-|TRBJ2-5
TGTGCCAGCACGGCCTCAGAGACCCAGTACTTC
CASTASETQYF
>TRBV27|-|-|TRBJ1-6
TGTGCCAGCAGTTTTAATGGAAACGGGTCACCCCTCCACTTT
CASSFNGNGSPLHF